The next 4 T cell receptor beta chains were all read from a single sample in a study of Graves' ophthalmopathy and Graves' hyperthyroidism. RNA transcripts were the template, and TCR beta CDR3 regions were amplified from them. First-round RT-PCR used HTBI primers; second-round multiplex PCR followed. TCRdb re-derived calls from the multiplex PCR reads in MiXCR, one entry per CDR3 protein. The table has 900,000 to 1,200,000 distinct CDR3 sequences, 36% seen once. The sequenced sample was peripheral blood or thyroid tissue (not recorded which). These TCRs come from an adult man with Graves' hyperthyroidism.

The CDR3 spells CASSADTGTYEQYF. The CDR3 DNA reads TGTGCCAGCAGCGCCGATACAGGGACCTACGAGCAGTACTTC. This chain joins TRBV12-3 or TRBV12-4 and TRBJ2-7; a possible D gene is TRBD1 (6 bases). The V gene lost 6 bases and the J gene lost 2 bases, with 14 bases spanning the gap. The CDR3 runs to 14 residues.

This clonotype was detected many times. V usage is TRBV9 and J usage is TRBJ1-5, with 8 positions matching TRBD1. Germline V CDR1 and CDR2: SGDLS, YYNGEE. There are 13 residues in the CDR3. V trimming: 3 bases; J trimming: 7 bases; junction bases outside the gene matches: 3. DNA for the CDR3: TGTGCCAGCAGCGCGACAGGGGACCAGCCCCAGCATTTT. Residues: CASSATGDQPQHF. Full variable domain (missing parts from reference TRBV9 and TRBJ1-5): DSGVTQTPKHLITATGQRVTLRCSPRSGDLSVYWYQQSLDQGLQFLIQYYNGEERAKGNILERFSAQQFPDLHSELNLSSLELGDSALYFCASSATGDQPQHFGDGTRLSIL.

This chain connects TRBV25-1 to TRBJ2-2; 7 bases align to TRBD1. CDR3 size: 16 residues. Losses at the gene ends were 5 bases for V and 1 base for J; bases not matched to a gene: 7. Germline CDR1 and CDR2: MGHDK and SYGVNS. Here the CDR3 reads CASSSNDRENTGELFF. The CDR3 DNA reads as TGTGCCAGCAGTTCCAACGACAGGGAGAACACCGGGGAGCTGTTTTTT.

This clonotype appeared many times. The chain carries TRBV6-5 and TRBJ2-5; the D gene is possibly TRBD1 (5 bases). V lost 3 bases to trimming and J lost 4 bases, with 12 bases between them. Germline-derived CDR1 and CDR2 are MNHEY and SVGAGI. This CDR3 is 14 amino acids long. CDR3 loop: CASSYSGFGETQYF. CDR3 nucleotide sequence: TGTGCCAGCAGTTATTCAGGGTTTGGAGAGACCCAGTACTTC.